These 2 T cell receptor beta chains share one sample of origin, sequenced in a study of blood T cell repertoires in COVID-19. Method: immunoSEQ multiplex PCR; TCRdb's copy keeps in-frame clones and lacks some. The sample has roughly 200,000 clones, 75% to 90% seen once. Source material: PBMCs or T cells enriched from blood (not recorded which). Source of these receptors: a man aged 35 to 55 who had recovered from COVID-19.

CDR3 sequence: CASSLETGRGQPQHF. The CDR3, as DNA: TGCGCCAGCAGCTTGGAGACAGGGAGAGGTCAGCCCCAGCATTTT. This sequence joins TRBV5-1 and TRBJ1-5; TRBD1 matches 7 bases. There are 15 residues in the CDR3. Trimming at V came to 0 bases and at J to 6 bases, leaving 6 bases not matched to a gene. Germline V gives CDR1 SGHRS, CDR2 YFSETQ.

This sequence joins TRBV2 and TRBJ1-2; TRBD1 aligns across 7 bases. CDR1 is SNHLY, CDR2 FYNNEI, per germline. This CDR3 is 13 amino acids long. J gave up 8 bases and V 7 bases, and 10 bases lay outside the gene matches. This CDR3 is CASTIEGGWGYTF. CDR3 coding DNA: TGTGCCAGCACCATTGAAGGGGGCTGGGGCTACACCTTC. The variable domain in full, completed from reference TRBV2 and TRBJ1-2, reads EPEVTQTPSHQVTQMGQEVILRCVPISNHLYFYWYRQILGQKVEFLVSFYNNEISEKSEIFDDQFSVERPDGSNFTLKIRSTKLEDSAMYFCASTIEGGWGYTFGSGTRLTVV.